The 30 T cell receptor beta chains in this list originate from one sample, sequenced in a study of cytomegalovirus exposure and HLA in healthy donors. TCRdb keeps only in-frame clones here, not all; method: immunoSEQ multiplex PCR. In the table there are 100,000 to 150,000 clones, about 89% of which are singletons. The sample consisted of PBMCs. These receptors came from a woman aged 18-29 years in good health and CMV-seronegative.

DNA for the CDR3: TGTGCCAGCAGACTCAGACTAGCGGGCGTTGGCGAGCAGTACTTC. Its translation is CASRLRLAGVGEQYF. This chain connects TRBV11-1 to TRBJ2-7; TRBD2 matches 10 bases. Trimming removed 6 bases from V and 6 bases from J; junction bases left unmatched: 11. CDR1 SGHAT and CDR2 FQDESV come from the germline V gene (reference sequence). The CDR3 consists of 15 residues. The full variable domain, completed using reference TRBV11-1 and TRBJ2-7, is EAEVAQSPRYKITEKSQAVAFWCDPISGHATLYWYRQILGQGPELLVQFQDESVVDDSQLPKDRFSAERLKGVDSTLKIQPAELGDSAMYLCASRLRLAGVGEQYFGPGTRLTVT.

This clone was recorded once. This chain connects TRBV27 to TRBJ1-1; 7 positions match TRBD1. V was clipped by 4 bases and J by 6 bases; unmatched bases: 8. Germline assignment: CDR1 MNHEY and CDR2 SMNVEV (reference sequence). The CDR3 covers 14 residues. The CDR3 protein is CASSYRGGGPEAFF. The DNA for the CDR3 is TGTGCCAGCAGTTACAGGGGAGGTGGCCCTGAAGCTTTCTTT.

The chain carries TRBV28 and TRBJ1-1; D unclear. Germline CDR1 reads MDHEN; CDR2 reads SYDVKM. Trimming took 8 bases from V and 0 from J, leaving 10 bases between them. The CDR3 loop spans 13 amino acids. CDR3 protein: CASARQMNTEAFF. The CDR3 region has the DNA TGTGCCAGCGCTAGGCAGATGAACACTGAAGCTTTCTTT.

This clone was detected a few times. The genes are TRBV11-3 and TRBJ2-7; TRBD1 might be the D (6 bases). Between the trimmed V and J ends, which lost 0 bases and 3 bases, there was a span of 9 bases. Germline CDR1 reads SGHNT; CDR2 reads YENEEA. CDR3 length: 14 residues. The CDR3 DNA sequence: TGTGCCAGCAGCTTAGATACAGGGAACTACGAGCAGTACTTC. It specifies CASSLDTGNYEQYF.

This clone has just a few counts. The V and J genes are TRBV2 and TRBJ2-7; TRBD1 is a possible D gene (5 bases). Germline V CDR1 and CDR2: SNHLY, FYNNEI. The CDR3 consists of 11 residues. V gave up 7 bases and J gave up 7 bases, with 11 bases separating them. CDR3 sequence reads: CASTKGDEQYF. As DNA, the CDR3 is TGTGCCAGCACCAAAGGGGATGAGCAGTACTTC.

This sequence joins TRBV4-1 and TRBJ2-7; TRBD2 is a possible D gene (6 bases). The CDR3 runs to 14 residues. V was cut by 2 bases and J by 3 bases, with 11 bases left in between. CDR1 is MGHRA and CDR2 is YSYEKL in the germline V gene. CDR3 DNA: TGCGCCAGCAGCCAATGGGCGGGAAGCTACGAGCAGTACTTC. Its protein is CASSQWAGSYEQYF.

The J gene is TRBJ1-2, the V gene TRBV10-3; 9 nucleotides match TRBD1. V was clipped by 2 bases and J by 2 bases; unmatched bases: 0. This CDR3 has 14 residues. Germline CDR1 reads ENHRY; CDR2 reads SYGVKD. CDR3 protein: CAISEGTGNYGYTF. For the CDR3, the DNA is TGTGCCATCAGTGAGGGGACAGGGAACTATGGCTACACCTTC.

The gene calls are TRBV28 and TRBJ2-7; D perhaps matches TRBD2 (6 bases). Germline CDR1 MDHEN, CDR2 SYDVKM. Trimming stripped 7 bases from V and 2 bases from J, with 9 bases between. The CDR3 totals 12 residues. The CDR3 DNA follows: TGTGCCAGCAATGAGCGGGCCTACGAGCAGTACTTC. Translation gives CASNERAYEQYF.

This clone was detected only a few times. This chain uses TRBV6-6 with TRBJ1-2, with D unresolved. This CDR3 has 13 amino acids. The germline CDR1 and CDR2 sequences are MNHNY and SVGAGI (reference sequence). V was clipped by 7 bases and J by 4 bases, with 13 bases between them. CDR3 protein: CASTPKDTYGYTF. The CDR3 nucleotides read TGTGCCAGCACTCCAAAAGACACCTATGGCTACACCTTC.

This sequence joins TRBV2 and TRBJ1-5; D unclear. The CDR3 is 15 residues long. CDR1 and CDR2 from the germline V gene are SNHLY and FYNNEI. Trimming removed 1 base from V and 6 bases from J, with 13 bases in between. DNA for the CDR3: TGTGCCAGCAGTGAAGGACCGGGGAGTAGTCAGCCCCAGCATTTT. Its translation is CASSEGPGSSQPQHF.

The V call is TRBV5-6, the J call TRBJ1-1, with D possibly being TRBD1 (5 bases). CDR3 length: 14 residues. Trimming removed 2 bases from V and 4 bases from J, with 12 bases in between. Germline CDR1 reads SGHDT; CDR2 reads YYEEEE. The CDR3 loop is CASSFGGLATEAFF. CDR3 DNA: TGTGCCAGCAGCTTCGGGGGATTGGCCACTGAAGCTTTCTTT.

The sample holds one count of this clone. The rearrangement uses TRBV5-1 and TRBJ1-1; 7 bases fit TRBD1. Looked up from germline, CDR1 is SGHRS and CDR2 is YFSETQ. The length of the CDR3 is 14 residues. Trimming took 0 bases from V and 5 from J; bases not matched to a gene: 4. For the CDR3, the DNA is TGCGCCAGCAGCTTGGCGGCAGGGGGAACTGAAGCTTTCTTT. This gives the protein CASSLAAGGTEAFF.

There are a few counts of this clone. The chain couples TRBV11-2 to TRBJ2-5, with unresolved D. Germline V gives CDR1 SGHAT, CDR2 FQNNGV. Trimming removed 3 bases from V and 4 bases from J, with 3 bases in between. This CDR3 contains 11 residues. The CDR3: CASSFGETQYF. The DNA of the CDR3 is TGTGCCAGCAGCTTCGGAGAGACCCAGTACTTC.

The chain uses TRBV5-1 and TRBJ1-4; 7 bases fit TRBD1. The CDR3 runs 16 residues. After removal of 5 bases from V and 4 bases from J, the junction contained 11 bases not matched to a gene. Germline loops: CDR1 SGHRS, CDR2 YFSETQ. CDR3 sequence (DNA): TGCGCCAGCAGGCGAGGACAGGCCACTTTTAATGAAAAACTGTTTTTT. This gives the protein CASRRGQATFNEKLFF.

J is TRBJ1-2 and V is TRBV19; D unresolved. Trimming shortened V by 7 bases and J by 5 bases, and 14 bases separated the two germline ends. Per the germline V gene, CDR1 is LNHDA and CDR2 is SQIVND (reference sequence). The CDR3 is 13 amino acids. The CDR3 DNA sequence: TGTGCCAGTATTGAAAGTCCGGGGTATGGCTACACCTTC. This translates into CASIESPGYGYTF. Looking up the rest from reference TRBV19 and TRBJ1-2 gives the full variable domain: DGGITQSPKYLFRKEGQNVTLSCEQNLNHDAMYWYRQDPGQGLRLIYYSQIVNDFQKGDIAEGYSVSREKKESFPLTVTSAQKNPTAFYLCASIESPGYGYTFGSGTRLTVV.

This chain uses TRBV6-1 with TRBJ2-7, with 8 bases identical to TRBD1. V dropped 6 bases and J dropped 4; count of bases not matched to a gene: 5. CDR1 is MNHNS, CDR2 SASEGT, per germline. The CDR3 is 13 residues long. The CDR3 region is CASSRDRPYEQYF. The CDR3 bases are TGTGCCAGCAGCAGGGACAGGCCGTACGAGCAGTACTTC.

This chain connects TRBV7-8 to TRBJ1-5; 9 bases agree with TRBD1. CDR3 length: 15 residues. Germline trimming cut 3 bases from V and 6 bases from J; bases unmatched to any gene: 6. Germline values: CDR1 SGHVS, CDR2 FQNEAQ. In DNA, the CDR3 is TGTGCCAGCAGCTTTACCGGGACAGGGCCTCAGCCCCAGCATTTT. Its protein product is CASSFTGTGPQPQHF.

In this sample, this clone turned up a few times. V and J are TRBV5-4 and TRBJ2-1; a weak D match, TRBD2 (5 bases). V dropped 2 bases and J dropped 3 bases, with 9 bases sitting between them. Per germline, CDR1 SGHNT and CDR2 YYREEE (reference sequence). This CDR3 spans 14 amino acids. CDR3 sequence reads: CASSLVGNYNEQFF. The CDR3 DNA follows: TGTGCCAGCAGCTTAGTCGGGAACTACAATGAGCAGTTCTTC.

CDR3 in amino acids: CASSLGTGDIGETQYF. DNA for the CDR3: TGTGCCAGCAGCCTGGGGACAGGGGATATAGGGGAGACCCAGTACTTC. This rearrangement joins TRBV9 to TRBJ2-5, with 10 positions matching TRBD1. The CDR3 contains 16 residues. Germline V gene lookup returns CDR1 SGDLS and CDR2 YYNGEE. Germline trimming cut 4 bases from V and 5 bases from J; bases unmatched to any gene: 11.

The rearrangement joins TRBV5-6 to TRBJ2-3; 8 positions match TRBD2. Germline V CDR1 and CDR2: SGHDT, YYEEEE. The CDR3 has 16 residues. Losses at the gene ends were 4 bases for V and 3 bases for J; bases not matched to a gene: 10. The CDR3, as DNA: TGTGCCAGCAGCCCGGAGCCAGCGGGAGTGACAGATACGCAGTATTTT. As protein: CASSPEPAGVTDTQYF.

This CDR3 is CASSEDRGHEQYF. The DNA of the CDR3 is TGTGCCAGCAGCGAGGACAGGGGCCACGAGCAGTACTTC. The J gene is TRBJ2-7, the V gene TRBV6-1; TRBD1 agrees at 9 bases. Trimming cost V 6 bases and J 5 bases; bases outside gene matches: 5. The CDR3 length is 13 residues. Germline CDR1 reads MNHNS; CDR2 reads SASEGT.

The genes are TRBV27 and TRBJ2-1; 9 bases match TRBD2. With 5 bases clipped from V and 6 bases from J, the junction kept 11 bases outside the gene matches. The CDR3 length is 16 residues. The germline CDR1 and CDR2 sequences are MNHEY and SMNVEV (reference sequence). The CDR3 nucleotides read TGTGCCAGCAGTCTAACCCCGACTAGCGGATTCAATGAGCAGTTCTTC. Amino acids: CASSLTPTSGFNEQFF.

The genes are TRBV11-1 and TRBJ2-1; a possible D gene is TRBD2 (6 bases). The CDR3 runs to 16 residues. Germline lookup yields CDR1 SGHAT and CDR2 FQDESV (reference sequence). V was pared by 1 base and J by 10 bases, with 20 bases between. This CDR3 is CASSLGRLAKPGEQFF. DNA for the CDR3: TGTGCCAGCAGCTTAGGTCGGCTAGCGAAGCCCGGGGAGCAGTTCTTC.

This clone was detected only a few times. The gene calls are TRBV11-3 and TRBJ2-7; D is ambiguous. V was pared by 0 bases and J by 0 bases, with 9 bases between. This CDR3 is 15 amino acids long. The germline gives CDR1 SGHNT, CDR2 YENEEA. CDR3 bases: TGTGCCAGCAGCTTAGAACCAGGAAGCTCCTACGAGCAGTACTTC. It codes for CASSLEPGSSYEQYF.

CDR3 region: CAISESIELNQPQHF. The CDR3 DNA is TGTGCCATCAGTGAGTCTATAGAGCTAAACCAGCCCCAGCATTTT. J is TRBJ1-5 and V is TRBV10-3; unclear D gene. The germline V gene encodes CDR1 ENHRY and CDR2 SYGVKD. V was pared by 0 bases and J by 7 bases, with 13 bases between. The CDR3 length is 15 residues.

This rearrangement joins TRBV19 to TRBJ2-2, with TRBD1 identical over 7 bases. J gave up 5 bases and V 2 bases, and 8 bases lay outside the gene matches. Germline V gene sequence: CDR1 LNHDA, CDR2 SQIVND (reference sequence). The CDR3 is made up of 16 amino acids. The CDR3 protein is CASSILRGGFTGELFF. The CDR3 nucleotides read TGTGCCAGTAGTATATTAAGAGGGGGCTTTACCGGGGAGCTGTTTTTT.

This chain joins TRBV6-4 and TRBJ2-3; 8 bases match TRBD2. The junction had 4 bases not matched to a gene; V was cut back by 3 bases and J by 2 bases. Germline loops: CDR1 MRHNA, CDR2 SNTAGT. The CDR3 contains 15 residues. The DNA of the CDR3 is TGTGCCAGCAGTGAAGGTAGCGGGACCACAGATACGCAGTATTTT. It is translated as CASSEGSGTTDTQYF.

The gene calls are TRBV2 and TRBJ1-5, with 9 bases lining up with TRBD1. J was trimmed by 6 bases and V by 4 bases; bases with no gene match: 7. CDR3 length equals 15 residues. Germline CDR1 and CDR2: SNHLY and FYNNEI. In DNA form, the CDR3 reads TGTGCCAGCAGTGGGCGGACAGGGGCGGGTCAGCCCCAGCATTTT. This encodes CASSGRTGAGQPQHF.

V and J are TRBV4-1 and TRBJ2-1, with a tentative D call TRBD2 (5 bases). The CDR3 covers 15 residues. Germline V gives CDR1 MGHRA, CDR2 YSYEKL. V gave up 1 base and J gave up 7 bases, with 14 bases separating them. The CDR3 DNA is TGCGCCAGCAGCCAAGTAAGCGGAGAAAGGAATGAGCAGTTCTTC. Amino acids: CASSQVSGERNEQFF.

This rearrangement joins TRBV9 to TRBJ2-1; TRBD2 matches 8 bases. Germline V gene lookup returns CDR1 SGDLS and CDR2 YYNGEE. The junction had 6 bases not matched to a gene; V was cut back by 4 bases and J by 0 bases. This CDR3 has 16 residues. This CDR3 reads CASSTRLASSYNEQFF. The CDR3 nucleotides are TGTGCCAGCAGCACAAGACTAGCGAGCTCCTACAATGAGCAGTTCTTC.